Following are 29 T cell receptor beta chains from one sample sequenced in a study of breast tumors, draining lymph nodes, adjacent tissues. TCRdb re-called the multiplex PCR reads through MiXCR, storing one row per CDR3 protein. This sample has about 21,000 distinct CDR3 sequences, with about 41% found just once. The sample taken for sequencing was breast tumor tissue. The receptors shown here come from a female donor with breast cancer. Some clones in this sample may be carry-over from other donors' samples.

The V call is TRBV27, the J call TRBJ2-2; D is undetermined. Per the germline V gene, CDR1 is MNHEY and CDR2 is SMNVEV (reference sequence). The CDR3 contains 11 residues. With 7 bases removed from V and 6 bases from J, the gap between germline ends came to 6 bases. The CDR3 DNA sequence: TGTGCCAGCACCCCCCCCGGGGAGCTGTTTTTT. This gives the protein CASTPPGELFF.

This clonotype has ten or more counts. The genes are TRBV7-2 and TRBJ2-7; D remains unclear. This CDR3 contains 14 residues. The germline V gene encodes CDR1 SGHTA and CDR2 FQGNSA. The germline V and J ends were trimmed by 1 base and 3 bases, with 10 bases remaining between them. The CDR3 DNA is TGTGCCAGCAGCTTAGGTTCTGGAATCTACGAGCAGTACTTC. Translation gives CASSLGSGIYEQYF.

The CDR3 region is CAISERESNEKLFF. Written as DNA, the CDR3 is TGTGCCATCAGTGAAAGGGAGTCTAATGAAAAACTGTTTTTT. The chain carries TRBV10-3 and TRBJ1-4; D ambiguous. Trimming removed 3 bases at V and 3 bases at J, with 8 bases between. From germline, CDR1 is ENHRY and CDR2 SYGVKD. The CDR3 sequence is 14 residues long.

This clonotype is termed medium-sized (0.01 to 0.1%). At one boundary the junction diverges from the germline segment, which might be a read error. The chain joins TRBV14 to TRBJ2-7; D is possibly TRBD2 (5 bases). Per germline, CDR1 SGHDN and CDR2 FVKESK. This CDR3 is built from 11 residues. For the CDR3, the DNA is TGCGCCAGCAGCCGGGGCTACGAGCAGTACTTC. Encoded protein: CASSRGYEQYF.

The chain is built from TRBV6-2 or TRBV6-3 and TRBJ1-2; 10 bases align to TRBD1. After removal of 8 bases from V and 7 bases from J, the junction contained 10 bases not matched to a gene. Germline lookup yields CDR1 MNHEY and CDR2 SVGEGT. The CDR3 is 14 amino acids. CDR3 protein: CASRGTGTGAGYTF. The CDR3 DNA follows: TGTGCCAGCCGAGGTACCGGGACAGGGGCTGGCTACACCTTC.

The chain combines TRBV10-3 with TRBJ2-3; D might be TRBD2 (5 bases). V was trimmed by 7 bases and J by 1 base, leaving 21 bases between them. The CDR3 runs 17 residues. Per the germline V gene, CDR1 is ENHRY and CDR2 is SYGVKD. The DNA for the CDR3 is TGTGCCATCATCGTACACCGTACGAGGGCGGGCACAGATACGCAGTATTTT. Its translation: CAIIVHRTRAGTDTQYF.

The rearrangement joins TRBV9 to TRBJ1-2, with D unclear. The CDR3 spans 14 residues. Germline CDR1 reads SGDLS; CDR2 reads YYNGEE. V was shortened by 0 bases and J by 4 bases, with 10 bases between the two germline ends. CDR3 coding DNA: TGTGCCAGCAGCGTAGCCCCAGCAATCTATGGCTACACCTTC. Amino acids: CASSVAPAIYGYTF.

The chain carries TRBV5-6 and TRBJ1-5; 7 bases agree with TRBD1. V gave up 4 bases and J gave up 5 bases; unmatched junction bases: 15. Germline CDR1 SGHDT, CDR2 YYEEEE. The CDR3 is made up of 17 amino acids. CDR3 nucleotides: TGTGCCAGCAGCACCCAACCGACAGGGCTTGGGCATCAGCCCCAGCATTTT. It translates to CASSTQPTGLGHQPQHF. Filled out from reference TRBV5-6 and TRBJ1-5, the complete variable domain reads DAGVTQSPTHLIKTRGQQVTLRCSPKSGHDTVSWYQQALGQGPQFIFQYYEEEERQRGNFPDRFSGHQFPNYSSELNVNALLLGDSALYLCASSTQPTGLGHQPQHFGDGTRLSIL.

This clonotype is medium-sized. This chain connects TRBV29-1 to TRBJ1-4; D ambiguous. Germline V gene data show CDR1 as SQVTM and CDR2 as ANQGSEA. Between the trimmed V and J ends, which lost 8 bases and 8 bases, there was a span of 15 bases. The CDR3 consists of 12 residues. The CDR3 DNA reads TGCAGCCCTGAAGATTTGGGAGAAAAACTGTTTTTT. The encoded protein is CSPEDLGEKLFF.

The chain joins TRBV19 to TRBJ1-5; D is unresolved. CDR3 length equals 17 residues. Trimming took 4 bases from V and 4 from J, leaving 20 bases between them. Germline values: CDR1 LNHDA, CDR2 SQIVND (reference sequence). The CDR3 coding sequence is TGTGCCAGTAGTAAGCCAGAGGTCGGGTTCGGGAATCAGCCCCAGCATTTT. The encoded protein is CASSKPEVGFGNQPQHF.

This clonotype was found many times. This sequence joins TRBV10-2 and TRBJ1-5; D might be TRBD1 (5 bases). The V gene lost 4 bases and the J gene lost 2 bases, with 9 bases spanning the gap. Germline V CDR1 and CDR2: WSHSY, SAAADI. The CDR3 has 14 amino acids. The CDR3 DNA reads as TGCGCCAGCAGTGTCTGGGGCGGCAATCAGCCCCAGCATTTT. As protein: CASSVWGGNQPQHF.

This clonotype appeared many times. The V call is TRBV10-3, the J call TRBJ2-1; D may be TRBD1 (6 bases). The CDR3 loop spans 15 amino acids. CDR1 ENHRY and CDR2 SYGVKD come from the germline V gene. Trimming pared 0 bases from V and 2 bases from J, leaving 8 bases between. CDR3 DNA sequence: TGTGCCATCAGTGAGTCACAGGGAACCTACAATGAGCAGTTCTTC. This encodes CAISESQGTYNEQFF.

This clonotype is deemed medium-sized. CDR3 sequence reads: CASTQAGGQETQYF. Here the CDR3 DNA reads TGTGCCAGCACCCAAGCAGGGGGTCAAGAGACCCAGTACTTC. The chain couples TRBV7-9 to TRBJ2-5; 7 bases line up with TRBD1. CDR1 and CDR2 (germline): SEHNR, FQNEAQ (reference sequence). Trimming at V came to 7 bases and at J to 2 bases, leaving 7 bases not matched to a gene. The CDR3 extends over 14 amino acids.

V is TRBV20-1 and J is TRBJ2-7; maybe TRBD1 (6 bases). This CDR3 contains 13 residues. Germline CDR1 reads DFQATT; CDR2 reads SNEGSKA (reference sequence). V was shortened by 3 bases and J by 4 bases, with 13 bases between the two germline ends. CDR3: CSARVRGMYEQYF. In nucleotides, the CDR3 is TGCAGTGCTAGGGTCAGGGGCATGTACGAGCAGTACTTC.

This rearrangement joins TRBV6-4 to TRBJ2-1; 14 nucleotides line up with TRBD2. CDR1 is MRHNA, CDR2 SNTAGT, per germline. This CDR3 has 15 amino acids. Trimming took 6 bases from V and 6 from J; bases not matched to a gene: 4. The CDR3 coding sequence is TGTGCCAGCAGCATTGGGACTAGCGGGGGCAATGAGCAGTTCTTC. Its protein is CASSIGTSGGNEQFF.

The CDR3 reads CSARDRRGGEKLFF. In DNA form, the CDR3 reads TGCAGTGCTAGAGATCGAAGGGGCGGCGAAAAACTGTTTTTT. The rearrangement links TRBV20-1 to TRBJ1-4; D perhaps matches TRBD1 (5 bases). The germline V gene has CDR1 DFQATT and CDR2 SNEGSKA (reference sequence). The germline V and J ends were trimmed by 0 bases and 8 bases, with 13 bases remaining between them. The CDR3 sequence is 14 residues long.

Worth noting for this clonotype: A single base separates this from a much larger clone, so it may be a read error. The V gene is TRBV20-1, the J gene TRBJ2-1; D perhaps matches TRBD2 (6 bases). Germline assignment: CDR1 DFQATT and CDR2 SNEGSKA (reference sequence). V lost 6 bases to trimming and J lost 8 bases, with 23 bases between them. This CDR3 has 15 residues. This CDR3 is CSAADLAVEAHEQFF. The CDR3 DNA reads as TGCAGTGCCGCGGACTTAGCGGTGGAGGCACATGAGCAGTTCTTC.

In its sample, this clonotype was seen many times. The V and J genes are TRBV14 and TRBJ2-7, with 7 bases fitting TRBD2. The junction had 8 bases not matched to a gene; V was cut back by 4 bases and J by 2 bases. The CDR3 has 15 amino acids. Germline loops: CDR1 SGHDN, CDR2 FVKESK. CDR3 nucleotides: TGTGCCAGCAGCCTCAGGGCTAGCGGCCCCTACGAGCAGTACTTC. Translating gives CASSLRASGPYEQYF.

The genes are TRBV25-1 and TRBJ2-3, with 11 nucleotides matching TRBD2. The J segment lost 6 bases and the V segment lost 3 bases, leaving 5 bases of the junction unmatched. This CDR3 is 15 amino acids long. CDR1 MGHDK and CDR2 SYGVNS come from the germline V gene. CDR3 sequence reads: CASSDGSGRADTQYF. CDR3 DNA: TGTGCCAGCAGTGACGGTAGCGGGAGGGCCGATACGCAGTATTTT.

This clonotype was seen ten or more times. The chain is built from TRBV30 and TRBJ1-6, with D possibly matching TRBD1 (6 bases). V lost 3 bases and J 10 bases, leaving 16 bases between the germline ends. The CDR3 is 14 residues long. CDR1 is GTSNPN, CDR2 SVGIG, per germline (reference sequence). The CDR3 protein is CAWRAGGAKSPLHF. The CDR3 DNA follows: TGTGCCTGGAGAGCGGGGGGGGCCAAATCACCCCTCCACTTT.

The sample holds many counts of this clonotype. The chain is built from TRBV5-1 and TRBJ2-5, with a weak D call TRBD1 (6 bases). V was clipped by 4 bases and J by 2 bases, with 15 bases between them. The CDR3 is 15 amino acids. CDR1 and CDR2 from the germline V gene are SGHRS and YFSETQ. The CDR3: CASSPDGQLQETQYF. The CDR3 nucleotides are TGCGCCAGCAGCCCCGACGGACAGCTACAAGAGACCCAGTACTTC.

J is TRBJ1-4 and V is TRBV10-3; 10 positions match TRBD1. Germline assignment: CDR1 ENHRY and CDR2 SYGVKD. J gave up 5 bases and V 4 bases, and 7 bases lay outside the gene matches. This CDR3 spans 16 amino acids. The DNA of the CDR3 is TGTGCCATCAGTGCATCCGGGACAGGGGACAATGAAAAACTGTTTTTT. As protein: CAISASGTGDNEKLFF.

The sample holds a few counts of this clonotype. The CDR3 DNA is TGTGCCAGCAGCTTAAGAAATGGTGAGAACACTGAAGCTTTCTTT. Translation gives CASSLRNGENTEAFF. The chain recombines TRBV7-8 with TRBJ1-1; D unresolved. CDR1 is SGHVS, CDR2 FQNEAQ, per germline. Trimming pared 2 bases from V and 1 base from J, leaving 11 bases between. CDR3 length: 15 residues.

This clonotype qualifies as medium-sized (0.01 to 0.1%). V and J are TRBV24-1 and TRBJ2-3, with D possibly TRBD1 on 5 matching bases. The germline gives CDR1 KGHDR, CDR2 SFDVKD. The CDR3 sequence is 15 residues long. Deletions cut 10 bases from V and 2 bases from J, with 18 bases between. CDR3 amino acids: CATQKAQGATDTQYF. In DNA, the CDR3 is TGTGCCACTCAGAAAGCCCAAGGGGCCACAGATACGCAGTATTTT.

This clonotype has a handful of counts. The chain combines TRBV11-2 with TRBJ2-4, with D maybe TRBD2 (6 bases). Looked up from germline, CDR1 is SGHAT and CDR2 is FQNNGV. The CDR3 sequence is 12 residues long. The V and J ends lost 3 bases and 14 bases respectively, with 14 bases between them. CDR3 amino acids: CASSLEGRREYF. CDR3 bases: TGTGCCAGCAGCTTGGAGGGGCGCCGGGAGTACTTC.

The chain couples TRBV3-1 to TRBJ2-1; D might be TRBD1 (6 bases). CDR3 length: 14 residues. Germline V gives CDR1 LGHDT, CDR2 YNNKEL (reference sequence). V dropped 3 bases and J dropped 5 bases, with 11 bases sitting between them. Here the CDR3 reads CASSQAGAHNEQFF. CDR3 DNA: TGTGCCAGCAGCCAGGCAGGGGCCCACAATGAGCAGTTCTTC.

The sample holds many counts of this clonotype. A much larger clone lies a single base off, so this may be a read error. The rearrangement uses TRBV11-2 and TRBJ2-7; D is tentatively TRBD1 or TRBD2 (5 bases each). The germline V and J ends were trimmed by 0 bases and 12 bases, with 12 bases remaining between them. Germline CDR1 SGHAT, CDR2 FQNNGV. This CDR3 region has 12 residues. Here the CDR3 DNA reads TGTGCCAGCAGCTTAGACAACGGGGCCCCGTACTTC. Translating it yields CASSLDNGAPYF.

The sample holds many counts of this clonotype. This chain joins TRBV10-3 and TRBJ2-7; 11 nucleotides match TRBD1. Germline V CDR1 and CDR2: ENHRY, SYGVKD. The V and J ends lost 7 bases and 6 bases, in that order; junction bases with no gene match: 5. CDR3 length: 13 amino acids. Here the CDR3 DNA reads TGTGCCATCAAAAGGGACAGGGGGTCCGAGCAGTACTTC. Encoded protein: CAIKRDRGSEQYF.

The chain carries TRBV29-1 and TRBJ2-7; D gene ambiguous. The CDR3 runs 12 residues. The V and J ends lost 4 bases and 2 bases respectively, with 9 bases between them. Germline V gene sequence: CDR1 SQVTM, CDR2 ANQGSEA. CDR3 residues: CSVGSATYEQYF. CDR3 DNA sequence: TGCAGCGTTGGGTCAGCAACCTACGAGCAGTACTTC.